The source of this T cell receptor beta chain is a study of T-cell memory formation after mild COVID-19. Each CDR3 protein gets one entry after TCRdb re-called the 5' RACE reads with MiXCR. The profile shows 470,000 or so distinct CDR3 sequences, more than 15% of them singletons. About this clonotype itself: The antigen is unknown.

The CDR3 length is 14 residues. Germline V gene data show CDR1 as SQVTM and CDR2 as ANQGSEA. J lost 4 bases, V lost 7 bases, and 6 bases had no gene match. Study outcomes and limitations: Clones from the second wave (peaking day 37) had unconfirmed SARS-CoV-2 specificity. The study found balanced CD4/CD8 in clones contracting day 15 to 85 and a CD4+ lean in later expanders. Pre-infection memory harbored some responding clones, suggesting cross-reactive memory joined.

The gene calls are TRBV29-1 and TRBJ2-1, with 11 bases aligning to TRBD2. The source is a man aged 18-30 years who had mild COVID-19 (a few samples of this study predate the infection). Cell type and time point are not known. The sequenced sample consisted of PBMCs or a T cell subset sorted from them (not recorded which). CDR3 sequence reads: CSALAGGSYNEQFF. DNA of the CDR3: TGCAGCGCTTTAGCGGGGGGGTCTTACAATGAGCAGTTCTTC.